This TCR beta chain comes out of a study of T cells in women clearing cervical HPV infection. Overall study context: Controls' single incident HPV16 infection cleared within 12 months without precancer. Blood came at first lesion visit for cases, post-clearance for controls. HLA type stays a possible confounder, typing being limited. Study observations and caveats: CIN3+ cases had significantly higher TCR repertoire richness than controls, but evenness did not differ.

TCRdb keeps only in-frame clones here, not all; method: immunoSEQ multiplex PCR. The ten top clones account for 0.95% to 1%, within a sample of 40,000 to 55,000 clones. In regard to this clone: Its antigen remains unidentified. The read falls 3 residues short of the CDR3 end, and the missing part is taken from the germline J gene.

CDR1 and CDR2 from the germline V gene are LNHDA and SQIVND (reference sequence). The V and J ends lost 1 base and 0 bases respectively, with 10 bases between them. The CDR3 consists of 16 residues. The material sequenced was blood buffy coat. V is TRBV19 and J is TRBJ1-5; D is undetermined. The clonotype comes from a woman between 18 and 70 years old with a cervical HPV16 infection that either progressed to CIN3+ or cleared (not recorded which). The CDR3 DNA, read in part, is TGTGCCAGTAGTATAGGGCCCTTACCTAGCAATCAGCCC. Protein: CASSIGPLPSNQP. The full CDR3 is CASSIGPLPSNQPQHF.